These 18 T cell receptor beta chains came from one sample sequenced in a study of beta chain features in type 1 diabetes. Points from the study as a whole: People with Type 1 diabetes carried modestly yet significantly shorter TCRB CDR3s in all four CD4+ subsets.

Every bit of the isolated RNA underwent reverse transcription, so sequencing read expressed TCRB transcripts. Profiling relied on immunoSEQ multiplex PCR, and the TCRdb table lists in-frame clones only, not all of them. In the table there are some 350,000 clones, over 8.5% of which are singletons. The antigens of these receptors remain unknown. The sequenced sample was central memory CD4+ T cells from blood. The receptors come from a man younger than 40 with type 1 diabetes.

This clone turned up a few times. CDR3 DNA sequence: TGCGCCAGCTCGACCCCTAGCGGAACAAATGAGCAGTTCTTC. Protein: CASSTPSGTNEQFF. The chain combines TRBV5-1 with TRBJ2-1; the match to TRBD2 covers 7 bases. This CDR3 region has 14 residues. CDR1 and CDR2 (germline): SGHRS, YFSETQ. After removal of 7 bases from V and 7 bases from J, the junction contained 11 bases not matched to a gene.

CDR3 protein: CASRITLIQGYTF. DNA of the CDR3: TGTGCCAGCAGAATAACCCTCATCCAAGGCTACACCTTC. The chain recombines TRBV6-5 with TRBJ1-2; no reliable D call. Looked up from germline, CDR1 is MNHEY and CDR2 is SVGAGI. The V end lost 6 bases, the J end lost 8 bases, and 16 bases lay between the germline ends. CDR3 length: 13 amino acids.

J is TRBJ2-1 and V is TRBV5-4, with 9 bases fitting TRBD2. Trimming took 4 bases from V and 7 from J; bases not matched to a gene: 9. This CDR3 comprises 15 residues. The V gene's germline CDR1 is SGHNT and CDR2 YYREEE (reference sequence). CDR3 residues: CASSAGLALGNEQFF. CDR3 nucleotide sequence: TGTGCCAGCAGCGCGGGACTAGCCCTGGGGAATGAGCAGTTCTTC.

The chain combines TRBV7-2 with TRBJ2-7, with D maybe TRBD2 (6 bases). This CDR3 has 14 amino acids. Trimming took 5 bases from V and 9 from J, leaving 20 bases between them. Germline CDR1 SGHTA, CDR2 FQGNSA. The CDR3 coding sequence is TGTGCCAGCAGCCCAACCTGGGGGGAACTGGGGCAGTACTTC. Protein product: CASSPTWGELGQYF.

This clone was counted between two and nine times. This chain uses TRBV9 with TRBJ1-1, with TRBD1 as a possible D gene (6 bases). The CDR3 length is 14 residues. CDR1 and CDR2 from the germline V gene are SGDLS and YYNGEE. Trimming left V 4 bases short and J 1 base short, with 11 bases between. The CDR3 loop reads CASSFGRGNTEAFF. The CDR3 nucleotides are TGTGCCAGCAGCTTTGGCAGGGGGAACACTGAAGCTTTCTTT. The full variable domain, in which reference TRBV9 and TRBJ1-1 provide the parts outside the CDR3, is DSGVTQTPKHLITATGQRVTLRCSPRSGDLSVYWYQQSLDQGLQFLIQYYNGEERAKGNILERFSAQQFPDLHSELNLSSLELGDSALYFCASSFGRGNTEAFFGQGTRLTVV.

This clone turned up a few times. The rearrangement joins TRBV7-8 to TRBJ2-3; D remains unclear. The CDR3 contains 13 residues. The V gene lost 1 base and the J gene lost 1 base, with 3 bases spanning the gap. Germline V CDR1 and CDR2: SGHVS, FQNEAQ. CDR3 in DNA: TGTGCCAGCAGCTTAGGGCGCACAGATACGCAGTATTTT. This encodes CASSLGRTDTQYF. Full variable domain (rest looked up from reference TRBV7-8 and TRBJ2-3): GAGVSQSPRYKVAKRGQDVALRCDPISGHVSLFWYQQALGQGPEFLTYFQNEAQLDKSGLPSDRFFAERPEGSVSTLKIQRTQQEDSAVYLCASSLGRTDTQYFGPGTRLTVL.

This clone was recorded many times. This chain links TRBV7-2 with TRBJ2-5; TRBD1 is a possible D gene (6 bases). With 6 bases removed from V and 5 bases from J, the gap between germline ends came to 13 bases. Germline loops: CDR1 SGHTA, CDR2 FQGNSA. The CDR3 spans 13 residues. CDR3 in amino acids: CASSRAGDETQYF. DNA for the CDR3: TGTGCCAGCAGTCGGGCAGGGGATGAGACCCAGTACTTC. Full variable domain (remainder filled in from reference TRBV7-2 and TRBJ2-5): GAGVSQSPSNKVTEKGKDVELRCDPISGHTALYWYRQSLGQGLEFLIYFQGNSAPDKSGLPSDRFSAERTGGSVSTLTIQRTQQEDSAVYLCASSRAGDETQYFGPGTRLLVL.

This clone was found a few times. This chain connects TRBV19 to TRBJ2-2; 9 nucleotides match TRBD1. CDR3 length: 13 residues. CDR1 and CDR2 (germline): LNHDA, SQIVND (reference sequence). The J segment lost 5 bases and the V segment lost 10 bases, leaving 5 bases of the junction unmatched. CDR3 region: CAIQGAGTGELFF. As DNA, the CDR3 is TGTGCCATACAGGGGGCAGGGACCGGGGAGCTGTTTTTT.

The chain recombines TRBV25-1 with TRBJ2-7; D may be TRBD1 (6 bases). The CDR3 is 14 residues long. Trimming cost V 3 bases and J 6 bases, with 15 bases left between them. Germline CDR1 reads MGHDK; CDR2 reads SYGVNS. This CDR3 is CASSDPGLGGEQYF. The CDR3, as DNA: TGTGCCAGCAGTGATCCCGGGTTAGGGGGCGAGCAGTACTTC.

This clone has only a few counts. V and J are TRBV6-5 and TRBJ1-1; maybe TRBD1 (5 bases). This CDR3 is 15 amino acids long. Trimming pared 2 bases from V and 4 bases from J, leaving 14 bases between. Germline V gives CDR1 MNHEY, CDR2 SVGAGI. CDR3 sequence: CASSYKGLGTTEAFF. The CDR3 region has the DNA TGTGCCAGCAGTTACAAGGGGCTGGGAACCACTGAAGCTTTCTTT.

This clone was observed at least ten times. The chain is built from TRBV7-9 and TRBJ2-1; TRBD1 aligns across 7 bases. Germline V gives CDR1 SEHNR, CDR2 FQNEAQ (reference sequence). V lost 1 base to trimming and J lost 7 bases; unmatched junction nucleotides: 4. CDR3 size: 14 residues. The CDR3 region is CASSLDRTGNEQFF. The DNA for the CDR3 is TGTGCCAGCAGCTTAGACCGGACAGGTAATGAGCAGTTCTTC.

V usage is TRBV6-1 and J usage is TRBJ1-2; D is undetermined. The V gene's germline CDR1 is MNHNS and CDR2 SASEGT. V gave up 6 bases and J gave up 8 bases, with 13 bases separating them. The CDR3 runs to 12 residues. In DNA form, the CDR3 reads TGTGCCAGCAGGTCCCATTCGGGCGGCTACACCTTC. This gives the protein CASRSHSGGYTF.

A few counts support this clone. V usage is TRBV19 and J usage is TRBJ1-4, with D perhaps TRBD1 (5 bases). CDR3 length equals 13 residues. V was shortened by 7 bases and J by 5 bases, with 11 bases between the two germline ends. Germline assignment: CDR1 LNHDA and CDR2 SQIVND (reference sequence). In DNA, the CDR3 is TGTGCCAGTACGACAGTCAGGAATGAAAAACTGTTTTTT. It yields the protein CASTTVRNEKLFF.

The CDR3 sequence: CASSSDREYQPQHF. In DNA form, the CDR3 reads TGTGCCAGCAGTTCCGACAGGGAATACCAGCCCCAGCATTTT. The V and J genes are TRBV2 and TRBJ1-5; 7 bases are a match to TRBD1. CDR1 is SNHLY and CDR2 is FYNNEI in the germline V gene. Trimming at V came to 5 bases and at J to 7 bases, leaving 8 bases not matched to a gene. CDR3 length: 14 residues.

This clone was counted a few times. V and J are TRBV7-9 and TRBJ2-3; no reliable D call. The V and J ends lost 1 base and 0 bases respectively, with 11 bases between them. The V gene's germline CDR1 is SEHNR and CDR2 FQNEAQ (reference sequence). The CDR3 totals 16 residues. The CDR3 here is CASSLGIGTSTDTQYF. In nucleotides, the CDR3 is TGTGCCAGCAGCTTAGGTATCGGAACTAGCACAGATACGCAGTATTTT. Full variable domain (rest looked up from reference TRBV7-9 and TRBJ2-3): DTGVSQNPRHKITKRGQNVTFRCDPISEHNRLYWYRQTLGQGPEFLTYFQNEAQLEKSRLLSDRFSAERPKGSFSTLEIQRTEQGDSAMYLCASSLGIGTSTDTQYFGPGTRLTVL.

This clone has a handful of counts. J is TRBJ2-3 and V is TRBV18, with 15 bases matching TRBD2. CDR3 length: 18 amino acids. Germline V lookup: CDR1 KGHSH, CDR2 LQKENI. The ends lost 3 bases at V and 1 base at J; junction bases unmatched: 5. Here the CDR3 DNA reads TGTGCCAGCTCACCGAATGGACTAGCGGGAGGGGGCACAGATACGCAGTATTTT. It yields the protein CASSPNGLAGGGTDTQYF. The variable domain in full, with the rest retrieved from reference TRBV18 and TRBJ2-3, is NAGVMQNPRHLVRRRGQEARLRCSPMKGHSHVYWYRQLPEEGLKFMVYLQKENIIDESGMPKERFSAEFPKEGPSILRIQQVVRGDSAAYFCASSPNGLAGGGTDTQYFGPGTRLTVL.

The chain carries TRBV2 and TRBJ1-1; 8 bases fit TRBD1. Germline V gene lookup returns CDR1 SNHLY and CDR2 FYNNEI. The CDR3 spans 13 residues. V was pared by 6 bases and J by 0 bases, with 0 bases of the junction left unmatched. CDR3 sequence reads: CASSRGLNTEAFF. Written as DNA, the CDR3 is TGTGCCAGCAGCAGGGGGCTGAACACTGAAGCTTTCTTT.

The rearrangement uses TRBV7-7 and TRBJ2-5; unclear D gene. This CDR3 has 15 residues. Germline lookup yields CDR1 SSHAT and CDR2 FNYEAQ (reference sequence). V was cut by 2 bases and J by 5 bases, with 15 bases left in between. CDR3 DNA sequence: TGTGCCAGCAGCTTAACCCCCCTGGGTGGGGAGACCCAGTACTTC. Amino acids: CASSLTPLGGETQYF. Using reference TRBV7-7 and TRBJ2-5 for the parts outside the CDR3, the full variable domain is GAGVSQSPRYKVTKRGQDVTLRCDPISSHATLYWYQQALGQGPEFLTYFNYEAQPDKSGLPSDRFSAERPEGSISTLTIQRTEQRDSAMYRCASSLTPLGGETQYFGPGTRLLVL.